This T cell receptor (beta chain) was profiled in a study of blood T cell repertoires in COVID-19. Per the original methods: From reference gene primer amplification, estimates of nucleated cell counts were derived. Repertoires were generated with immunoSEQ multiplex PCR, while TCRdb's copy carries only in-frame clones and drops some. V, J and clone size are taken as reported in that table, and D and trimming were inferred from the DNA itself. The table lists 49,000 or so clones, about nine tenths of them singletons. The CDR3 loop spans 14 amino acids. Germline-derived CDR1 and CDR2 are MNHEY and SMNVEV (reference sequence). The trim removed 6 bases at V and 3 bases at J, leaving 5 bases unmatched.

This sequence originates from a man aged 45-65 years with active COVID-19. The J gene is TRBJ1-5, the V gene TRBV27, with TRBD1 identical over 7 bases. Sequencing was carried out using peripheral blood. As DNA, the CDR3 is TGTGCCAGCAGCTCACAGGGGACCAATCAGCCCCAGCATTTT. It is translated as CASSSQGTNQPQHF.